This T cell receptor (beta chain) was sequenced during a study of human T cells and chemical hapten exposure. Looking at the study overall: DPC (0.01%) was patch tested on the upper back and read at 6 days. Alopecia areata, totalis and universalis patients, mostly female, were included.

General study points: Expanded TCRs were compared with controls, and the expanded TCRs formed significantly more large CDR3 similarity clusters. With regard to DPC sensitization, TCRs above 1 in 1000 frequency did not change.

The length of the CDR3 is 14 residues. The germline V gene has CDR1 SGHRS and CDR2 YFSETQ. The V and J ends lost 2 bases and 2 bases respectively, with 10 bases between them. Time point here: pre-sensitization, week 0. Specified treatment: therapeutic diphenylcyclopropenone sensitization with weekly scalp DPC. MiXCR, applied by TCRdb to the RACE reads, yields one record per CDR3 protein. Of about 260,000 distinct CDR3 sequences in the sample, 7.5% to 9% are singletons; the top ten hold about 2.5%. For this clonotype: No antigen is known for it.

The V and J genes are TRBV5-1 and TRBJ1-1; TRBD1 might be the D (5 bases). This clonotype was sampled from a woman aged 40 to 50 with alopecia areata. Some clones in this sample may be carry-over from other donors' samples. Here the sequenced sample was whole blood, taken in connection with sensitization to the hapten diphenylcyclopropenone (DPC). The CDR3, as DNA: TGCGCCAGCAGCTTATTAGGGGCCAACACTGAAGCTTTCTTT. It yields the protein CASSLLGANTEAFF.